This T cell receptor beta chain was captured by sequencing in a study of ipilimumab plus nivolumab after autologous stem cell transplantation (dated by TCRdb to 2020 to 2022). In terms of the full investigation: A median of 5 ipilimumab doses and roughly eight nivolumab doses was received by trial patients. Included in the myeloma cohort were high-risk transplant-naive patients as well as patients relapsing within 3 years of a first autologous transplant. Patients in the trial were undergoing autologous transplant and had high-risk diffuse large B cell lymphoma, mature T cell lymphoma, or multiple myeloma. The intent-to-treat population of the trial was made up of under 40 patients. Study-level results and caveats: Per the authors, a biologic rationale for further study of the post-transplant checkpoint inhibition approach was offered by T cell receptor repertoire, regulatory T cell phenotype and gut microbiota profiles. Combined checkpoint inhibition as post-transplant consolidation was concluded by the authors to appear tolerable.

Starting 14 to 28 days after the autologous transplant, patients began checkpoint therapy, which included ipilimumab at 1 mg/kg intravenously on day 1 of selected weeks. Nivolumab was given at 3 mg/kg intravenously on day 1 of weeks 1, 4, 7, 10, and every two weeks through week 26. This Phase Ib clinical trial tested ipilimumab plus nivolumab, a combined checkpoint inhibition, as consolidation after autologous stem cell transplantation. Turning to this clone: The antigen it recognizes is unknown. Base qualities are missing; no much larger clone stands one base away.

Library preparation used the immunoSEQ multiplex PCR assay. In its TCRdb copy, this immuneACCESS table keeps in-frame sequences only and misses some clones. Where compared with another copy, unresolved V genes explain less than half of these, and the others have no known cause. The sample includes 9,400 or so clones, with more than 65% observed a single time. The ten top clones hold around 17% of the sample. V is shortened by 4 bases, J by 4 bases, and the region joining them spans 10 bases. From the cysteine up to the phenylalanine, the CDR3 has a length of 14 residues. Kept here is only the CDR3 DNA, which spans 42 bases and is read in frame from base 1. The germline V gene (reference sequence) sets CDR1 to MNHNY and CDR2 to SVGAGI.

The sequence derives from a female donor with multiple myeloma. The chain couples TRBV6-6 to TRBJ2-2; no D gene is confidently identified. Sample: PBMCs, taken in a trial of ipilimumab plus nivolumab as post-transplant consolidation. The CDR3 protein: CASSLGLVTGELFF. The nucleotides are TGTGCCAGCAGTTTAGGGCTCGTCACCGGGGAGCTGTTTTTT.